Detailed here is one TCR beta chain. Its antigen is currently unknown. V shed 2 bases, J shed 1 base, and the junction held 15 bases outside the gene matches. CDR3 length: 21 amino acids. CDR1 KGHSH and CDR2 LQKENI come from the germline V gene. These data are taken from a study of T cell responses to AZD1222 COVID-19 vaccine. Study at large: Pooled samples include second doses given at about 4 or 12 weeks.

Libraries were prepared by immunoSEQ multiplex PCR; TCRdb keeps only in-frame clonotypes and omits some of them. The sample has around 140,000 clones; just over 90% are singletons. Study results and limitations: Spike was spanned by vaccine-associated CD4 TCRs, with dominance at 160-218 and 743-854. Spike-specific TCR breadth rose after two AZD1222 doses, and depth rose as well.

This receptor was obtained from an adult in good health. This rearrangement joins TRBV18 to TRBJ2-1, with 12 bases matching TRBD2. The sample in question was peripheral blood, obtained on day 0 of AZD1222 vaccination. CDR3 DNA sequence: TGTGCCAGCTCACCATCTCGGACTAGCGGGAAGGCTTGGTCTTCCTACAATGAGCAGTTCTTC. Amino acids: CASSPSRTSGKAWSSYNEQFF.